The rows below give T cell receptor beta chains drawn from one sample of a study of metastatic and nonmetastatic thyroid tumors. TCRdb used MiXCR to call clones anew from the PCR reads. This table holds tens of thousands of clones, roughly 18% found once. Sequenced input: adjacent normal tissue. The receptors derive from a male donor with papillary thyroid cancer or a benign thyroid nodule (not recorded which). Some clones in this sample may be carry-over from other donors' samples. CDR3s include the opening cysteine and the closing phenylalanine or tryptophan. A D gene is named only where the DNA matches it firmly. Size tells how often a clone was seen (once, few, many) or the class of an expanded clone, and some rows leave it out.

TRBD1 | TRBJ2-1 | TRBV20-1 | 12 | many | TGCAGTGCTACGGACAGGGTCGATGAGCAGTTCTTC | CSATDRVDEQFF
TRBD2 | TRBJ2-6 | TRBV7-9 | 18 | many | TGTGCCAGCAGCCCCCTGGGCGGGAGTCCCACTGGGGCCAACGTCCTGACTTTC | CASSPLGGSPTGANVLTF
. | TRBJ2-3 | TRBV7-2 | 12 | few | TGTGCCAGCAGCCGAAAGTCAGACACGCAGTATTTT | CASSRKSDTQYF
TRBD2 | TRBJ2-5 | TRBV10-3 | 16 | few | TGTGCCAGGGGACTAGCGGTGAAAATACGCCAAGAGACCCAGTACTTC | CARGLAVKIRQETQYF
TRBD1 | TRBJ1-1 | TRBV10-3 | 14 | many | TGTGCCACCAACAGGGGAGAAAGCGACACTGAAGCTTTCTTT | CATNRGESDTEAFF
. | TRBJ1-2 | TRBV5-5 | 14 | many | TGTGCCAGCAGCGGATTTCCTTCGTCAGGTGGCTACACCTTC | CASSGFPSSGGYTF
TRBD1 | TRBJ1-5 | TRBV15 | 14 | many | TGTGCCACCAGCAGGTACAGGGGTGGGCAGCCCCAGCATTTT | CATSRYRGGQPQHF
. | TRBJ2-3 | TRBV25-1 | 15 | many | TGTGCCAGCAGTGTGCGGGGTCCAGTGACAGATACGCAGTATTTT | CASSVRGPVTDTQYF
. | TRBJ1-1 | TRBV7-2 | 12 | medium-sized | TGTGCCAGCAGCCCTAGGGCAGGGGAAGCTTTCTTT | CASSPRAGEAFF
. | TRBJ1-6 | TRBV27 | 18 | few | TGTGCCAGCAGTTCCCCCCGGGCAGGGGTAAGGAGGAATTCACCCCTCCACTTT | CASSSPRAGVRRNSPLHF
. | TRBJ2-5 | TRBV7-8 | 15 | many | TGTGCCAGCAGCTCCTCGGGAGAAAGATTGGAGACCCAGTACTTC | CASSSSGERLETQYF
. | TRBJ2-3 | TRBV28 | 15 | many | TGTGCCAGCAGCCCCTCAGAGGGCGGCACAGATACGCAGTATTTT | CASSPSEGGTDTQYF
. | TRBJ2-7 | TRBV20-1 | 12 | medium-sized | TGCAGTGCGTCGACAGGAATGAGAGAGCAGTACTTC | CSASTGMREQYF
. | TRBJ1-2 | TRBV5-1 | 13 | many | TGCGCCAGCAGCCTGGGGTCTAACTATGGCTACACCTTC | CASSLGSNYGYTF
TRBD2 | TRBJ2-1 | TRBV5-8 | 16 | many | TGTGCCAGCAGCTATCCTAGCGGAAACTCCTACAATGAGCAGTTCTTC | CASSYPSGNSYNEQFF
. | TRBJ2-1 | TRBV5-4 | 12 | many | TGTGCCAGCAGCTTGGCTGAAAATGAGCAGTTCTTC | CASSLAENEQFF
. | TRBJ2-5 | TRBV15 | 16 | . | TGTGCCACCAGCAGAGACCGGGGCCGGTACCAAGAGACCCAGTACTTC | CATSRDRGRYQETQYF
. | TRBJ2-2 | TRBV2 | 15 | many | TGTGCCAGCAGTGAAAACAGGCCGAACACCGGGGAGCTGTTTTTT | CASSENRPNTGELFF
TRBD2 | TRBJ2-2 | TRBV12-3/TRBV12-4 | 18 | many | TGTGCCAGCCGGTTCGAGGGCCTATTCGGGCGGGAGCTCGGGGAGCTGTTTTTT | CASRFEGLFGRELGELFF
. | TRBJ1-6 | TRBV5-6 | 12 | many | TGTGCCAGCAGCTTGGTTGGTTCACCCCTCCACTTT | CASSLVGSPLHF
. | TRBJ2-6 | TRBV9 | 15 | many | TGTGCCAGCAGCGTTAAGAGCTCTGGGGCCAACGTCCTGACTTTC | CASSVKSSGANVLTF
. | TRBJ2-3 | TRBV7-9 | 13 | many | TGTGCCTCCGGGGGCGGGGGCCTAGATACGCAGTATTTT | CASGGGGLDTQYF